What follows describes a single T cell receptor (beta chain). The target of this receptor is not known. Base qualities are not provided; no much larger clone lies one nucleotide away. The same CDR3 can be traced to other DNA sequences in this sample. V trim: 2 bases; J trim: 4 bases; unmatched bases: 7. The CDR3, from cysteine to phenylalanine, totals 15 residues. Of the read, only the CDR3 DNA is kept; its 45 bases are in frame from base 1. Sequences SGHTA (CDR1) and FQGNSA (CDR2) are obtained from the germline V gene. This sample is drawn from a study of cytotoxic CD8 clonotypes in ibrutinib-treated CLL (dated by TCRdb to the early 2020s). For the wider study: In this cohort, around 15 patients were treatment-naive and fewer than 13 were relapsed/refractory, while about 18 had unmutated IGHV. Responses were partial in roughly 24 patients and complete in 2; after median roughly 69 months follow-up, around 14 stayed in remission and around 12 progressed. Samples at response were collected after a median of about 13 months of treatment, with a range of roughly 6 to 36 months. An average of roughly 250,000 productive templates and 94,082 productive rearrangements was obtained per sample. Longitudinal samples were available for about 30% of the 86 trial participants. Cryopreserved peripheral blood mononuclear cells were collected before treatment, at response, and at either disease progression or sustained remission. Patients were still on ibrutinib when every remission and progressive disease sample was collected. The full study reports these points: Public clonotypes were rare and either contracted or stayed stable during treatment, and the rise in clonality at ibrutinib response reflected the expansion of private clonotypes. Baseline clonality exceeded that of age-matched healthy donors and correlated strongly with circulating CD8+ T-cell counts. Lymph node repertoires were not examined, and the timing of sampling was not matched between patients in sustained remission and those whose disease progressed. At ibrutinib response clonality went up, during sustained remission it held steady, and at progression it dropped back toward baseline.

What this sample's time point label stands for: 24 months on ibrutinib. Roughly 2 micrograms of genomic DNA were extracted from cryopreserved PBMCs for TCR beta library preparation. High-throughput TCR beta sequencing was performed on longitudinal blood samples from CLL patients receiving ibrutinib monotherapy. The patients were enrolled in a single-center, open-label phase 2 trial of ibrutinib monotherapy. The goal of deep resolution MiSeq sequencing was a depth between 1 in 1 million and 1 in 200,000 T cells, and coverage averaged 10x per clonotype. The immunoSEQ hsTCRB Kit was used to generate the TCR beta libraries. The authors' pipeline ran thus. Data were analyzed with ImmunoSEQ Data Assistant and ImmunoSEQ Analyzer, with V, D and J genes assigned per IMGT definitions. Clonality, which ranges from 0 to 1, was calculated by subtracting the normalized Shannon entropy of productive rearrangement frequencies from one. Only overrepresented clonotypes making up at least 0.05% of each patient's repertoire were included in the public clonotype analysis. Approximately 14 age-matched healthy donor repertoires from immuneACCESS served as clonality controls. What TCRdb holds here is the immuneACCESS table cut down to in-frame rearrangements. Part of the clones is not present; checked against another copy, under half of the missing clones reflect an unresolved V gene, and the others are unexplained. V and J calls and clone size are given by that table; D and trimming were obtained from the DNA. The sample contains 100,000 to 150,000 clones, approximately 85% of them found a single time. The top ten hold approximately 2% of the sample.

This clonotype was obtained from a human donor with chronic lymphocytic leukemia. The sample in question was PBMCs, obtained after 24 months of ibrutinib treatment. Recombination linked TRBV7-2 to TRBJ1-2; the central 7 bases match TRBD1. CDR3 reads: CASSLLAGQSYGYTF. In nucleotide form, the sequence is TGTGCCAGCAGCTTACTAGCGGGACAGAGCTATGGCTACACCTTC.